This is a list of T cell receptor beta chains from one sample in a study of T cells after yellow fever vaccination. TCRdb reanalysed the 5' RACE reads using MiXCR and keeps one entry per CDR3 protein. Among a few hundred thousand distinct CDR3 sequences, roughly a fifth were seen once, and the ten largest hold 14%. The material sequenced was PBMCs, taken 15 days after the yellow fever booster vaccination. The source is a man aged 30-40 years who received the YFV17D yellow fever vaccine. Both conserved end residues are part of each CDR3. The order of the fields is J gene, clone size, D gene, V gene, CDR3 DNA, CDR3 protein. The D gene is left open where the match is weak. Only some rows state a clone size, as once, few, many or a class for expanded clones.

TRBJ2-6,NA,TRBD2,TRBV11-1,TGTGCCAGCAGCTTAGGCCAGGGAGGGCTTGCTGGGGCCAACGTCCTGACTTTC,CASSLGQGGLAGANVLTF
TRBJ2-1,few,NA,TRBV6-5,TGTGCCAGCACCTTTTACAATGAGCAGTTCTTC,CASTFYNEQFF
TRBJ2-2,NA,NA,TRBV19,TGTGCCGGGCGGGAAAACGCGAACACCGGGGAGCTGTTTTTT,CAGRENANTGELFF
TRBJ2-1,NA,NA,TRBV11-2,TGTGCCAGCCTGGAAGAGCGTCGAAATGAGCAGTTCTTC,CASLEERRNEQFF
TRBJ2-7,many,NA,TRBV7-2,TGTGCCAGCAGCCCGCTGGGGGCCTACGAGCAGTACTTC,CASSPLGAYEQYF
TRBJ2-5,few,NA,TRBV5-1,TGCGCCAGCAGCTTTATGGCCCAAGAGACCCAGTACTTC,CASSFMAQETQYF
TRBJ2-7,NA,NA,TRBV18,TGTGCCAGCTCACCATATCCGGGGGCAACTACCTACGAGCAGTACTTC,CASSPYPGATTYEQYF
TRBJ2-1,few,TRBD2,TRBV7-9,TGTGCCAGCAGCTTATTTAGCGGGAATTCTGAGCAGTTCTTC,CASSLFSGNSEQFF
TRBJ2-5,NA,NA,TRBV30,TGTGCCTGGAGTGTACAACAAGAGACCCAGTACTTC,CAWSVQQETQYF
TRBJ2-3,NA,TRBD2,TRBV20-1,TGCAGTGCCTCGGGCGGGAGGGCCGTGCGCACAGATACGCAGTATTTT,CSASGGRAVRTDTQYF
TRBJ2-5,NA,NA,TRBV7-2,TGTGCCAGCAGCTTGCGGAGTCAGGAGACCCAGTACTTC,CASSLRSQETQYF
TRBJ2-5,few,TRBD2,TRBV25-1,TGTGCCAGCATCACCTTAGCGGGAGGAGGTGAGACCCAGTACTTC,CASITLAGGGETQYF
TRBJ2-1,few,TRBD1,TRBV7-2,TGTGCCAGCAGCTTAGCGTCGGACAGGGCCGGCTCCTACAATGAGCAGTTCTTC,CASSLASDRAGSYNEQFF
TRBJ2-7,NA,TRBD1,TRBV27,TGTGCCAGCAGTTTGACAGGGAACCCACCCTACGAGCAGTACTTC,CASSLTGNPPYEQYF
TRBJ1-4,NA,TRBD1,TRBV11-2,TGTGCCAGCAGCCCAAGGACAGGGGGTATCGTTGCAAAACTGTTTTTT,CASSPRTGGIVAKLFF
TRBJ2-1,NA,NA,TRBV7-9,TGTGCCAGCAGCTTAGGTCACGGGAATGAGCAGTTCTTC,CASSLGHGNEQFF
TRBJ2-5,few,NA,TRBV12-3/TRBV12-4,TGTGCCAGCAGTTTGAGCGCGGGCGGGGAGACCCAGTACTTC,CASSLSAGGETQYF
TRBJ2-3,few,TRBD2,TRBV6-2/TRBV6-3,TGTGCCAGCAGTCACTCCGCTAGCGGGAGGGCCGTGGATACGCAGTATTTT,CASSHSASGRAVDTQYF
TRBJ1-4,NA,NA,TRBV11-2,TGTGCCAGCAGCAAGGACATTTTCGAAAAACTGTTTTTT,CASSKDIFEKLFF
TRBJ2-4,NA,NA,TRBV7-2,TGTGCCAGCAGCTCCTCTCCGTTAAACATTCAGTACTTC,CASSSSPLNIQYF
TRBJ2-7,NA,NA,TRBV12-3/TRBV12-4,TGTGCCAGCAGTGGGACCAATTCGCTGGACGAGCAGTACTTC,CASSGTNSLDEQYF
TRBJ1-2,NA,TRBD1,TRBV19,TGTGCCAGTAGTACCCGACAGGGCTTCTATGGCTACACCTTC,CASSTRQGFYGYTF
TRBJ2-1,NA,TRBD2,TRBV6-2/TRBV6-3,TGTGCCAGCAGTTACTCGATCACTAGCGGGAGTAATGAGCAGTTCTTC,CASSYSITSGSNEQFF
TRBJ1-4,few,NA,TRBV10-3,TGTGCCATCACCTCGGACCGAAATGAAAAACTGTTTTTT,CAITSDRNEKLFF
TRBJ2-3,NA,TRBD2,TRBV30,TGTGCCTGGAGTGTACTAGCGCAGACGCAGTATTTT,CAWSVLAQTQYF
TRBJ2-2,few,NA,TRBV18,TGTGCCAGCTCAACTATCAACACCGGGGAGCTGTTTTTT,CASSTINTGELFF
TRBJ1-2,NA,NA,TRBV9,TGTGTCAGCAGCGTAAACCCCCTTATTCCGGACCGTATTTATGGCTACACCTTC,CVSSVNPLIPDRIYGYTF
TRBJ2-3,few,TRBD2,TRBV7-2,TGTGCCAGCAGCTTGGGTGTTTTAGCGGGAGGGCTACATACGCAGTATTTT,CASSLGVLAGGLHTQYF
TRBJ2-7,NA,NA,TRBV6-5,TGTGCCAGCAGTTACAGTTATGGCAGCGCCTACGAGCAGTACTTC,CASSYSYGSAYEQYF
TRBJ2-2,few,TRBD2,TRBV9,TGTGCCAGCAGCGTAGGATCTGGGCGGGAGCGCTACACCGGGGAGCTGTTTTTT,CASSVGSGRERYTGELFF
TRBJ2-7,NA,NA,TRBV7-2,TGTGCCAGCAGCTACAGGACTACCACCTACGAGCAGTACTTC,CASSYRTTTYEQYF
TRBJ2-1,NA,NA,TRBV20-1,TGCAGTGCTAGAGACTTAGGGACTCCCTACAATGAGCAGTTCTTC,CSARDLGTPYNEQFF
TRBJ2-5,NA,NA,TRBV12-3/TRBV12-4,TGTGCCAGCAGTTTAGATAGCGTACAAGAGACCCAGTACTTC,CASSLDSVQETQYF
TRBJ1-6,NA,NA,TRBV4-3,TGCGCCAGCAGTCAAGAACACTTGAGCTCCTATAATTCACCCCTCCACTTT,CASSQEHLSSYNSPLHF
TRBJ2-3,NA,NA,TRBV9,TGTGCCAGCAGCGGGAGCCGCGACACAGATACGCAGTATTTT,CASSGSRDTDTQYF
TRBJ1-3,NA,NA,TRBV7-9,TGTGCCAGCAGCTTTTGGGGAGGTAACTCTGGAAACACCATATATTTT,CASSFWGGNSGNTIYF
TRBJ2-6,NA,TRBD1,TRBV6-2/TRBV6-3,TGTGCCACCAGGGGGTCTGGGGCCAACGTCCTGACTTTC,CATRGSGANVLTF
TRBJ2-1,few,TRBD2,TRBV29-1,TGCAGCGTCGGGGGTAGCGGGTTACGTAAAGAGCAGTTCTTC,CSVGGSGLRKEQFF
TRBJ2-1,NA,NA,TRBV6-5,TGTGCCAGCAGTTCCCAAGGGGCGGTCATCGGGGGAGGTGAGCAGTTCTTC,CASSSQGAVIGGGEQFF
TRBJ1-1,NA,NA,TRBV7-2,TGTGCCAGCAGCCGGATGACGGAAGCTTTCTTT,CASSRMTEAFF
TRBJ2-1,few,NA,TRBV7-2,TGTGCCAGCAGCCCCACCGTTCTGATATCGAATGAGCAGTTCTTC,CASSPTVLISNEQFF
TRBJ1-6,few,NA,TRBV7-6,TGTGCCAGCAGCTTAGGAGGGGGGAGTTCACCCCTCCACTTT,CASSLGGGSSPLHF
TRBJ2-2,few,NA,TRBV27,TGTGCCAGCAGTCCCCCCTTCGGCGGGGAGCTGTTTTTT,CASSPPFGGELFF
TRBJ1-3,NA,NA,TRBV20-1,TGCAGTGCTCTATTGTCAGGGTATTCGGACACCATATATTTT,CSALLSGYSDTIYF
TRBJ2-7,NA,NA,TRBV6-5,TGTGCCAGCAGTTACTCGATACCGTCGACGGGGAAAGGTTACGAGCAGTACTTC,CASSYSIPSTGKGYEQYF
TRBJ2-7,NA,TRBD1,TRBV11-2,TGTGCCAGCAGCTACGACAGGGGGAACTACGAGCAGTACTTC,CASSYDRGNYEQYF
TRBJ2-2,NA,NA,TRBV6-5,TGTGCCAGCAGTTATCAGGTTGACGGGGAGCTGTTTTTT,CASSYQVDGELFF
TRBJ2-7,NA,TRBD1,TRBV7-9,TGTGCCAGCACCCTTAGAACAGGGGGCGAGCAGTACTTC,CASTLRTGGEQYF
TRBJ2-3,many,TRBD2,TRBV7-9,TGTGCCAGCAGCGCGACGGCGGGAGGATTGACAGATACGCAGTATTTT,CASSATAGGLTDTQYF
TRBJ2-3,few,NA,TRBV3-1,TGTGCCAGCAGCCAGGTTGGGGATACGCAGTATTTT,CASSQVGDTQYF
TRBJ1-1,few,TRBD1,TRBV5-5,TGTGCCAGCAGCTCTGGACAGGCGAACACTGAAGCTTTCTTT,CASSSGQANTEAFF
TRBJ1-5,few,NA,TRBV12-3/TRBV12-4,TGTGCCAGCAGTTCTGATGGTCAGCCCCAGCATTTT,CASSSDGQPQHF
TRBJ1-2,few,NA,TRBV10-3,TGTGCCATCAGCGAGAGATCTAACTATGGCTACACCTTC,CAISERSNYGYTF
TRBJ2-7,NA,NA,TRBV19,TGTGCCAGTAGTTCCCAAGGGGGGAGCAGTGCTGGCGAGCAGTACTTC,CASSSQGGSSAGEQYF
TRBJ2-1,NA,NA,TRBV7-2,TGTGCCAGCAGCTCCACTCCAGCCTACAATGAGCAGTTCTTC,CASSSTPAYNEQFF
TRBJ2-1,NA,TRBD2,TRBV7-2,TGTGCCAGCAGCTCGGGCGGGAGGACTCACAATGAGCAGTTCTTC,CASSSGGRTHNEQFF
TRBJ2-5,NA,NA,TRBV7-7,TGTGCCAGCAGCTTCAGTCGAACAAACCAAGAGACCCAGTACTTC,CASSFSRTNQETQYF
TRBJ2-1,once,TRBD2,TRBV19,TGTGCCAGATCTACTAGCGGGAGTGGTAATGAGCAGTTCTTC,CARSTSGSGNEQFF
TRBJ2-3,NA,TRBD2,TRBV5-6,TGTGCCAGCAGCCCCTTGGCAGCGGGAGGGTTAATTACGCAGTATTTT,CASSPLAAGGLITQYF